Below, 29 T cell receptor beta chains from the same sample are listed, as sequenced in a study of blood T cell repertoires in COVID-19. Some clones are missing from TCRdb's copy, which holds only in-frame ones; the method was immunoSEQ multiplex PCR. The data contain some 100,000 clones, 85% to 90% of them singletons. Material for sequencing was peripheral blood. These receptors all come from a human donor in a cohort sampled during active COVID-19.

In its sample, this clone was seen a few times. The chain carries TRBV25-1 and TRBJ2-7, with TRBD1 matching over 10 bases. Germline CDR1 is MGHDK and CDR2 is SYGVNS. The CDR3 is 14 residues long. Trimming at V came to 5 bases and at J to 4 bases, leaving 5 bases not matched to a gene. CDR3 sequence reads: CASSHRDRGYEQYF. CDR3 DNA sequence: TGTGCCAGCAGTCACCGGGACAGGGGTTACGAGCAGTACTTC.

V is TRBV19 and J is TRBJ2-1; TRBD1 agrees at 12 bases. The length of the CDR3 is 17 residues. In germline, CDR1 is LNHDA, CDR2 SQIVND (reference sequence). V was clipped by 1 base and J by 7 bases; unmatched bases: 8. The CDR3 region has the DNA TGTGCCAGTAGTATAGGGACCGGGACAGGGGGCACGAATGAGCAGTTCTTC. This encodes CASSIGTGTGGTNEQFF.

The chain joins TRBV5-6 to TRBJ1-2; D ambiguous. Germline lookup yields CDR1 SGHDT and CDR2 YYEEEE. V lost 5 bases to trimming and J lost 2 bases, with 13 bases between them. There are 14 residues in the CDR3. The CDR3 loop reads CASRRRTANYGYTF. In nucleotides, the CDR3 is TGTGCCAGCAGAAGGAGGACGGCAAACTATGGCTACACCTTC. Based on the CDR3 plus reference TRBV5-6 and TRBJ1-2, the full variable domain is DAGVTQSPTHLIKTRGQQVTLRCSPKSGHDTVSWYQQALGQGPQFIFQYYEEEERQRGNFPDRFSGHQFPNYSSELNVNALLLGDSALYLCASRRRTANYGYTFGSGTRLTVV.

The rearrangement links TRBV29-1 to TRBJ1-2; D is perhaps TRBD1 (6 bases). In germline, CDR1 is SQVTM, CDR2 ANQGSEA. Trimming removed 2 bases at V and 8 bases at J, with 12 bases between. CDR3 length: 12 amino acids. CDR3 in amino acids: CSVERTVAGYTF. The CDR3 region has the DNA TGCAGCGTTGAAAGGACAGTGGCGGGCTACACCTTC.

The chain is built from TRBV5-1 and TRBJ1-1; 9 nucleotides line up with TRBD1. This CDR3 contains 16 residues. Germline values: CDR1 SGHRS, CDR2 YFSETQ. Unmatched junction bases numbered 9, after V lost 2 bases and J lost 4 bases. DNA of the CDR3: TGCGCCAGCAGCTTAGGACAGGGGTTGGGAAGCACTGAAGCTTTCTTT. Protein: CASSLGQGLGSTEAFF.

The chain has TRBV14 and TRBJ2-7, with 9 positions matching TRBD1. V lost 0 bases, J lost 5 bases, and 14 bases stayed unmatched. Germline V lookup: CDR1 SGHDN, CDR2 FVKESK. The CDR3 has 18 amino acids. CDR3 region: CASSQDPFAYRGRNEQYF. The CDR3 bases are TGTGCCAGCAGCCAAGACCCCTTCGCATACAGGGGGCGGAACGAGCAGTACTTC.

As DNA, the CDR3 is TGTGCCAGCAGCAGACTAGCGGGCGATTCCGATACGCAGTATTTT. Its translation: CASSRLAGDSDTQYF. The V call is TRBV7-9, the J call TRBJ2-3; 10 bases are a match to TRBD2. The CDR3 is 15 amino acids. Germline lookup yields CDR1 SEHNR and CDR2 FQNEAQ (reference sequence). Losses at the gene ends were 5 bases for V and 6 bases for J; bases not matched to a gene: 8.

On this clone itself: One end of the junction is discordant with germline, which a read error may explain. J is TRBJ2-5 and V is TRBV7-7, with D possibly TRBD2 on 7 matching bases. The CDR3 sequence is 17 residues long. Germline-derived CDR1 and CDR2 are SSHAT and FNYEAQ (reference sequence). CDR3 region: CASSPFGGALFGETQYF. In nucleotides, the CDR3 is TGTGCTAGCAGCCCTTTTGGGGGGGCGCTATTCGGAGAGACCCAGTACTTC.

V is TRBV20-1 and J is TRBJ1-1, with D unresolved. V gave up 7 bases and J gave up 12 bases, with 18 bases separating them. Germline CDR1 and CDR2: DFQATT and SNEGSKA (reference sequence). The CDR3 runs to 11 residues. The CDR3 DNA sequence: TGCAGTGGTACCACGGGTAAACGGTCTTTCTTT. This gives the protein CSGTTGKRSFF.

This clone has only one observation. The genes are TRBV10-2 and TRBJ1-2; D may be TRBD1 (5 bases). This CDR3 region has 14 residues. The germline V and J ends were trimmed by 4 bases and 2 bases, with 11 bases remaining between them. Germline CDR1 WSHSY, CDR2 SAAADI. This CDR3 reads CASSGTGGNYGYTF. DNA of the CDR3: TGCGCCAGCAGTGGTACAGGAGGGAACTATGGCTACACCTTC.

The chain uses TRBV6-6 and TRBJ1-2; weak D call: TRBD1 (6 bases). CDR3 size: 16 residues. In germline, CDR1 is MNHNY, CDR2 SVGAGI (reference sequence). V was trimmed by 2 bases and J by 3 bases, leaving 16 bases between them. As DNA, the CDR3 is TGTGCCAGCAGTTACCTACCCGGGAGGGGGGACTATGGCTACACCTTC. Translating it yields CASSYLPGRGDYGYTF.

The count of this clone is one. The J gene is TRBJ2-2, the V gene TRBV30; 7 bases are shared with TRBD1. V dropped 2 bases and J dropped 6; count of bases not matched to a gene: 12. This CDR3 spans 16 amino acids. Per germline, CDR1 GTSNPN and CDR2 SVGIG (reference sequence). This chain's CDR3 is CAWSSQPTGIAGELFF. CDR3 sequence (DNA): TGTGCCTGGAGTTCCCAACCGACAGGGATCGCCGGGGAGCTGTTTTTT.

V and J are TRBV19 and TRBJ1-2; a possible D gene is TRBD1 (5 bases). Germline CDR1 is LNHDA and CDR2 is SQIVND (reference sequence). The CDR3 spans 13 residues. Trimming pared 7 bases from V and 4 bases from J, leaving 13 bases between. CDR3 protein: CASTPDSTYGYTF. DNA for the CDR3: TGTGCCAGTACCCCTGACAGCACCTATGGCTACACCTTC.

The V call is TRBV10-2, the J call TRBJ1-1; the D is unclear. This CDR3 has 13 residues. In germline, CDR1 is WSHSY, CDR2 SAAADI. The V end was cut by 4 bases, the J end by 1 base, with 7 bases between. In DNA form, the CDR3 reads TGCGCCAGCAGTGCCGCAGGGAACACTGAAGCTTTCTTT. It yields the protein CASSAAGNTEAFF.

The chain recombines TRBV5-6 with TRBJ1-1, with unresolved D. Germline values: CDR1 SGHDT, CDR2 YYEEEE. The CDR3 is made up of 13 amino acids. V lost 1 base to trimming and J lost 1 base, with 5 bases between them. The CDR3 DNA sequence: TGTGCCAGCAGCTTGAACAGGAACACTGAAGCTTTCTTT. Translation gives CASSLNRNTEAFF. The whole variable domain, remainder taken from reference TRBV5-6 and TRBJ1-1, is DAGVTQSPTHLIKTRGQQVTLRCSPKSGHDTVSWYQQALGQGPQFIFQYYEEEERQRGNFPDRFSGHQFPNYSSELNVNALLLGDSALYLCASSLNRNTEAFFGQGTRLTVV.

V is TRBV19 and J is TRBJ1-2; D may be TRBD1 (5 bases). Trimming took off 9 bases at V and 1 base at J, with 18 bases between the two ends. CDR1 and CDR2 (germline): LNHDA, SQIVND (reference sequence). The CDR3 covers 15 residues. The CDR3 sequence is CASRGGEGNNYGYTF. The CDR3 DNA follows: TGTGCCAGCAGAGGCGGGGAGGGGAATAACTATGGCTACACCTTC.

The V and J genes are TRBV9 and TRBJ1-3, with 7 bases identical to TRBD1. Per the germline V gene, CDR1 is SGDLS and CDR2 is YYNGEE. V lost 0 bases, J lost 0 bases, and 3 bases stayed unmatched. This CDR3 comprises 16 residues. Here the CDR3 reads CASSVEAGGSGNTIYF. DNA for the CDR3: TGTGCCAGCAGCGTAGAAGCAGGGGGCTCTGGAAACACCATATATTTT.

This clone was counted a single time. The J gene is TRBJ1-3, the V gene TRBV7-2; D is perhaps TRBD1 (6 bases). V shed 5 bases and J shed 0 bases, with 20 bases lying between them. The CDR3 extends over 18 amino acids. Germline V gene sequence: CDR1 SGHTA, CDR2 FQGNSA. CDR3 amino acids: CASSPAPKTGASGNTIYF. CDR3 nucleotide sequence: TGTGCCAGCAGCCCCGCCCCGAAGACAGGCGCCTCTGGAAACACCATATATTTT.

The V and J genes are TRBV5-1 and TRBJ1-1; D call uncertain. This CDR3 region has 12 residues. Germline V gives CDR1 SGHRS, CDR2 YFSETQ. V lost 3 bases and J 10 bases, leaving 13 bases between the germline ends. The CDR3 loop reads CASSSHGAGAFF. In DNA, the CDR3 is TGCGCCAGCAGCTCACACGGAGCTGGAGCTTTCTTT.

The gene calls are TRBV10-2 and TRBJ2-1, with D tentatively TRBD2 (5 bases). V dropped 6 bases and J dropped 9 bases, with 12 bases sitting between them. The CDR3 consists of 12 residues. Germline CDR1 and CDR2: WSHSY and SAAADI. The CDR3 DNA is TGCGCCAGCAGAGTATTGGAGGCTGAGCAGTTCTTC. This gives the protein CASRVLEAEQFF.

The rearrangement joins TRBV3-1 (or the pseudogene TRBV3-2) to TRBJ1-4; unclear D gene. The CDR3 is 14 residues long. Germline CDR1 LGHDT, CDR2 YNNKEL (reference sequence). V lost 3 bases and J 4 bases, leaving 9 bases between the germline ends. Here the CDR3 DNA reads TGTGCCAGCAGCCAGAACAGTTTTAATGAAAAACTGTTTTTT. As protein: CASSQNSFNEKLFF.

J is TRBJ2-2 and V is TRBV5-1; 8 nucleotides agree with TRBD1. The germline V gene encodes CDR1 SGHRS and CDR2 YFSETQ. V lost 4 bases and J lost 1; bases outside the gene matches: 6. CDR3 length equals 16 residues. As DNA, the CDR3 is TGCGCCAGCAGCCGCCAGGGGACAGGGAACACCGGGGAGCTGTTTTTT. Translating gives CASSRQGTGNTGELFF.

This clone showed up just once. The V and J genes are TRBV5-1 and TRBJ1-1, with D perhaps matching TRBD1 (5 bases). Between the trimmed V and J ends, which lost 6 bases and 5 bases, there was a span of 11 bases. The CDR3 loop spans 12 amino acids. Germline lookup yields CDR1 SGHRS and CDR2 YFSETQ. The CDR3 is CASTMGGTEAFF. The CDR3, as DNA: TGCGCCAGCACTATGGGGGGGACTGAAGCTTTCTTT.

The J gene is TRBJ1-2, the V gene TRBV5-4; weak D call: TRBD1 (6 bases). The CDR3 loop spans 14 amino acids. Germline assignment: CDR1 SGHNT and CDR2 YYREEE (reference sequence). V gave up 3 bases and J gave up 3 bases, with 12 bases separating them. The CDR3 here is CASSSGAGDYGYTF. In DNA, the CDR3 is TGTGCCAGCAGCTCCGGTGCAGGGGACTATGGCTACACCTTC. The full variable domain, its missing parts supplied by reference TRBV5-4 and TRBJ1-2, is ETGVTQSPTHLIKTRGQQVTLRCSSQSGHNTVSWYQQALGQGPQFIFQYYREEENGRGNFPPRFSGLQFPNYSSELNVNALELDDSALYLCASSSGAGDYGYTFGSGTRLTVV.

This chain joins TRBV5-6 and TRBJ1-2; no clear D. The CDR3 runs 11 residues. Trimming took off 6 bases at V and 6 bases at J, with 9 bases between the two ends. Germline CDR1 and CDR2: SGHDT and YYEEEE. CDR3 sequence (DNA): TGTGCCAGCACCAGGCAAGATGGCTACACCTTC. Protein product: CASTRQDGYTF.

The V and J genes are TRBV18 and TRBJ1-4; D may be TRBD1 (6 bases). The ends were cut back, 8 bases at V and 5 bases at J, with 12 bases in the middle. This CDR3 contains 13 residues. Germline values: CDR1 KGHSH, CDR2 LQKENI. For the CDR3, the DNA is TGTGCCAGCCTGGACAGAAAAAATGAAAAACTGTTTTTT. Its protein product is CASLDRKNEKLFF.

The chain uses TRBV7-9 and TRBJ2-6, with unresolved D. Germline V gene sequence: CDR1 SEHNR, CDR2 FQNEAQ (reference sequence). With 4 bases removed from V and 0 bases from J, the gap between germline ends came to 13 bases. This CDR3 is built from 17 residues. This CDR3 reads CASSSRDTFSGANVLTF. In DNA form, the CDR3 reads TGTGCCAGCAGCTCTCGAGACACTTTCTCTGGGGCCAACGTCCTGACTTTC. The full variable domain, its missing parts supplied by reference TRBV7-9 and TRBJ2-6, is DTGVSQNPRHKITKRGQNVTFRCDPISEHNRLYWYRQTLGQGPEFLTYFQNEAQLEKSRLLSDRFSAERPKGSFSTLEIQRTEQGDSAMYLCASSSRDTFSGANVLTFGAGSRLTVL.

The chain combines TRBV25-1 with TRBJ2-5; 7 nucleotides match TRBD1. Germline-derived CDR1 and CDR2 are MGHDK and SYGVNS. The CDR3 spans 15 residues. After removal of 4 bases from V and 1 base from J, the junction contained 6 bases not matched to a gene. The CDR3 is CASSAGAGGQETQYF. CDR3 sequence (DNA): TGTGCCAGCAGTGCCGGGGCAGGGGGCCAAGAGACCCAGTACTTC.

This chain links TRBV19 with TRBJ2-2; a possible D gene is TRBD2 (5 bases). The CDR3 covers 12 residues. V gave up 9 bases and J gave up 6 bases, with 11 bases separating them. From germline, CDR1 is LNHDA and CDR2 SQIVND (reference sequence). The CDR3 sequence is CASSTRAGELFF. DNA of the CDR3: TGTGCCAGCTCTACGAGGGCCGGGGAGCTGTTTTTT.